The entry below describes one T cell receptor beta chain. The CDR3 runs 16 residues. From germline, CDR1 is LGHDT and CDR2 YNNKEL (reference sequence). Trimming left V 6 bases short and J 4 bases short, with 21 bases between. This entry is derived from a study of blood T cell repertoires in COVID-19. Study in general: COVID-19 samples, acute and convalescent, were from the United States, Italy and Spain.

In the original analysis: Nucleated cell number was recorded as an estimate derived from reference gene primer amplification. Here immunoSEQ multiplex PCR was the method, and the copy in TCRdb shows in-frame clones only, minus some. V, J and clone size derive from that table, while D and trimming were established from the DNA sequence. The profile covers around 70,000 clones, with roughly 80% appearing a single time and about 4.4% taken by the ten largest. The chain carries TRBV3-1 (or the pseudogene TRBV3-2) and TRBJ1-2, with no clear D. The source is a woman older than 75 with active or convalescent COVID-19. Sequencing was done on a sample of peripheral blood. The CDR3 loop reads CASSLKEGFVRYGYTF. CDR3 bases: TGTGCCAGCAGTCTGAAAGAGGGTTTCGTACGCTATGGCTACACCTTC.